Listed below are T cell receptor beta chains from one sample, sequenced in a study of long-term antiretroviral therapy in people with HIV. The table came from immunoSEQ multiplex PCR; TCRdb's copy has only in-frame clones and leaves some out. The data show roughly 34,000 clones, about 94% seen once. The sample in question was unsorted PBMCs, obtained 5 to 5.5 years after starting antiretroviral therapy. All receptors derive from a woman between 50 and 59 years old with HIV. Each CDR3 is given with its conserved first and last residue. The order of the fields is J gene, D gene, clone size, V gene, CDR3 DNA, CDR3 protein. A D gene is named only where the DNA matches it firmly. Clone size appears in some rows only: once, few, many, or a class for an expanded clone.

>TRBJ2-3|TRBD2|-|TRBV5-4
TGTGCCAGCAGCTTGAAAACGGGGGGGCCGACAGATACGCAGTATTTT
CASSLKTGGPTDTQYF
>TRBJ2-3|TRBD2|-|TRBV4-2
TGTGCCAGCAGCCATGGACTAGCGGGGCTCTTCACAGATACGCAGTATTTT
CASSHGLAGLFTDTQYF
>TRBJ2-5|-|-|TRBV6-5
TGTGCCAGCAGTTACTCCGGCGGGGGCGGGGAGACCCAGTACTTC
CASSYSGGGGETQYF
>TRBJ1-6|-|-|TRBV2
TGTGCCAGCAGTGACGGGGTAAGGAGGAATTCACCCCTCCACTTT
CASSDGVRRNSPLHF
>TRBJ1-1|TRBD1|-|TRBV30
TGTGCCTGGAAATGGACAGGACCGAACACTGAAGCTTTCTTT
CAWKWTGPNTEAFF
>TRBJ1-4|-|-|TRBV30
TGTGCCTGGACGAGGGACACTTCTAATGAAAAACTGTTTTTT
CAWTRDTSNEKLFF
>TRBJ2-3|-|-|TRBV7-9
TGTGCCAGCAGCTTAGGGTTAGCCCCAGATACGCAGTATTTT
CASSLGLAPDTQYF
>TRBJ2-5|-|-|TRBV19
TGTGCCAGTAGTATCGGTGGTAGGGGAAAGACCCAGTACTTC
CASSIGGRGKTQYF
>TRBJ2-3|TRBD2|-|TRBV19
TGTGCCAGTAGTCGGAGCGGGGTACGAGATACGCAGTATTTT
CASSRSGVRDTQYF
>TRBJ1-5|-|-|TRBV6-6
TGTGCCAGCAGTTACGGCGCAGTCAATCAGCCCCAGCATTTT
CASSYGAVNQPQHF
>TRBJ2-7|-|-|TRBV28
TGTGCCAGCAGTCCTACCTCGTTGGGGGAGATACAGCAGTACTTC
CASSPTSLGEIQQYF
>TRBJ2-7|-|-|TRBV29-1
TGCAGCGTACTCAGACCAGGCGTAAGCTTCTACGAGCAGTACTTC
CSVLRPGVSFYEQYF
>TRBJ2-3|-|-|TRBV10-3
TGTGCCATCAGTGAGTCGGGCCTAGCGTTAGATACGCAGTATTTT
CAISESGLALDTQYF
>TRBJ1-4|-|-|TRBV10-3
TGTGCCATCAGTGAGTCCCAAACTCCTGAAAAACTGTTTTTT
CAISESQTPEKLFF
>TRBJ1-2|-|-|TRBV6-6
TGTGCCAGCAGAGATTTCTATGGCTACACCTTC
CASRDFYGYTF
>TRBJ2-1|TRBD2|-|TRBV5-4
TGTGCCAGCAGTTTATACCGGGGGGGTACTTCCTACAATGAGCAGTTCTTC
CASSLYRGGTSYNEQFF
>TRBJ2-5|TRBD2|once|TRBV5-4
TGTGCCAGCAGCGATAGCGGGGGGGCCCAAGAGACCCAGTACTTC
CASSDSGGAQETQYF
>TRBJ2-7|-|-|TRBV6-6
TGTGCCAGCAGATCCGGGACCAACTACGAGCAGTACTTC
CASRSGTNYEQYF
>TRBJ2-3|-|-|TRBV2
TGTGCCAACCGTAGGGGGGTGAGCACAGATACGCAGTATTTT
CANRRGVSTDTQYF
>TRBJ1-1|-|-|TRBV2
TGTGCCAGCAGTGACCGACGGACGAACACTGAAGCTTTCTTT
CASSDRRTNTEAFF
>TRBJ2-7|-|-|TRBV19
TGTGCCAGCGGGAGCTCCTACGAGCAGTACTTC
CASGSSYEQYF
>TRBJ2-7|-|-|TRBV14
TGTGCCAGCAGCCAAGGTACCTACGAGCAGTACTTC
CASSQGTYEQYF
>TRBJ2-7|TRBD1|-|TRBV7-8
TGTGCCAGCAGCTTACAGGGGGCCTCCTACGAGCAGTACTTC
CASSLQGASYEQYF
>TRBJ1-5|-|-|TRBV19
TGTGCCAGTAGTCCCCTTTATCAGCCCCAGCATTTT
CASSPLYQPQHF
>TRBJ2-1|-|-|TRBV5-1
TGCGCCAGCAGCCGGGCCTCACTAGGACCCCGAACGGGGGGCAACAATGAGCAGTTCTTC
CASSRASLGPRTGGNNEQFF
>TRBJ2-1|TRBD2|-|TRBV5-1
TGCGCCAGCAGCTTCGGGACTAGCGGGGGGCAACTAGGAACTTACAATGAGCAGTTCTTC
CASSFGTSGGQLGTYNEQFF